This TCR beta chain was documented in a study of T cells in Graves' hyperthyroidism and ophthalmopathy. There were TCR beta CDR3 regions amplified from RNA transcripts. TCR CDR3 regions were first amplified by RT-PCR with HTBI primers. A single record per CDR3 protein comes from TCRdb applying MiXCR to the multiplex PCR reads. The sample has about 710,000 distinct CDR3 sequences; roughly 15% are singletons. Germline CDR1 is MNHEY and CDR2 is SMNVEV (reference sequence). The V end was cut by 3 bases, the J end by 9 bases, with 12 bases between. CDR3 length equals 13 residues. This clonotype was observed a handful of times.

The sequenced sample consisted of blood. The chain combines TRBV27 with TRBJ2-1, with TRBD1 as a possible D gene (6 bases). The receptor comes from a man between 18 and 29 years old with Graves' hyperthyroidism. CDR3 sequence reads: CASSFRGGTEQFF. DNA for the CDR3: TGTGCCAGCAGTTTCAGGGGCGGAACTGAGCAGTTCTTC.